The 29 T cell receptor beta chains listed next were all sequenced from one sample in a study of tumor and adjacent non-tumor tissue in lung cancer. This sample's RNA came from whole unsorted tissue. Three rounds of nested PCR, following a modified ARM-PCR protocol, produced the TCRbeta library. TCRdb re-derived calls from the multiplex PCR reads in MiXCR, one entry per CDR3 protein. The table lists 120,000 or so distinct CDR3 sequences, 66% of them singletons. Specimen: lung tumor tissue. The origin of the receptors is a man in his thirties or forties with non-small cell lung cancer.

To note about this clonotype: As the CDR3 is not closed by the conserved phenylalanine or tryptophan, this likely results from a read error. The gene calls are TRBV4-1 and TRBJ2-1; unclear D gene. Germline CDR1 MGHRA, CDR2 YSYEKL. The CDR3 is made up of 16 amino acids. The CDR3 bases are TGCACCAGCAGCCAAGAAAGGCTGGCCGGGTTCGGCGAGCAGTTCTCC. It encodes CTSSQERLAGFGEQFS.

This clonotype was recorded only once. With a much larger clone just one base away, this may be a read error. This chain joins TRBV12-3 or TRBV12-4 and TRBJ2-7; TRBD2 might be the D (5 bases). The CDR3 is 12 amino acids. V was clipped by 6 bases and J by 9 bases, with 15 bases between them. The CDR3 reads CASSRPAARQYF. The CDR3 DNA reads as TGTGCCAGCAGCCGACCAGCGGCGAGGCAGTACTTC.

This clonotype showed up just a few times. The junction and the germline gene differ at one end; a read error may be behind it. CDR3 sequence (DNA): TGTGCCAGCAGTTTGGGGCTGTCCCTCTACGAGCAGTGCTTC. As protein: CASSLGLSLYEQCF. The chain joins TRBV12-3 or TRBV12-4 to TRBJ2-7, with a tentative D call TRBD1 (5 bases). CDR3 length equals 14 residues.

This clonotype was counted a few times. The chain has TRBV20-1 and TRBJ1-5; D remains ambiguous. The CDR3 totals 12 residues. Trimming removed 1 base from V and 4 bases from J, with 5 bases in between. Germline lookup yields CDR1 DFQATT and CDR2 SNEGSKA (reference sequence). DNA for the CDR3: TGCAGTGCTAGAGCTGGGAATCAGCCCCAGCATTTT. It is translated as CSARAGNQPQHF.

Details on this clonotype: The germline gene is not matched at one end of the junction; a read error may be the cause. The rearrangement joins TRBV11-1 to TRBJ2-1; 8 bases fit TRBD2. The CDR3 covers 16 residues. Germline CDR1 is SGHAT and CDR2 is FQDESV (reference sequence). This chain's CDR3 is CASSLATSGSCNEQSF. The CDR3 DNA reads TGTGCCAGCAGCTTAGCGACCAGCGGGAGTTGCAATGAGCAGTCCTTC. Together with reference TRBV11-1 and TRBJ2-1, the CDR3 gives the full variable domain: EAEVAQSPRYKITEKSQAVAFWCDPISGHATLYWYRQILGQGPELLVQFQDESVVDDSQLPKDRFSAERLKGVDSTLKIQPAELGDSAMYLCASSLATSGSCNEQSFGPGTRLTVL.

This clonotype was counted ten times or more. V and J are TRBV6-5 and TRBJ2-3; maybe TRBD2 (5 bases). This CDR3 is built from 15 residues. Germline V gives CDR1 MNHEY, CDR2 SVGAGI. V lost 5 bases to trimming and J lost 0 bases, with 12 bases between them. CDR3 coding DNA: TGTGCCAGCAGTCCGGACTCGATTAGCACAGATACGCAGTATTTT. Protein product: CASSPDSISTDTQYF.

This clonotype was picked up a small number of times. One end of the junction fails to match germline, which may point to a read error. The chain employs TRBV12-3 or TRBV12-4 and TRBJ2-2; the D is unclear. The CDR3 is 14 residues long. The CDR3 nucleotides read TGTGCCAGTAGTTCCTACAGAGCCACCGAGGAGCTGTTTTTT. Protein sequence: CASSSYRATEELFF.

A word on this clonotype: It may be a read error: a sequence one base away is much more abundant. The chain has TRBV29-1 and TRBJ2-2; D might be TRBD2 (6 bases). The CDR3 runs 13 residues. Germline V CDR1 and CDR2: SQVTM, ANQGSEA. Trimming left V 4 bases short and J 7 bases short, with 13 bases between. The CDR3 is CSVVMGGVGELFF. DNA of the CDR3: TGCAGCGTTGTGATGGGAGGCGTCGGGGAGCTGTTTTTT.

As for this clonotype: A read error may account for a junction end that differs from germline. The CDR3 DNA follows: TGCAGTGCTAGTCTACTGGGGGGGAGCTACAATGAGCAGCTCTTC. This encodes CSASLLGGSYNEQLF. The chain combines TRBV20-1 with TRBJ2-1; 7 nucleotides match TRBD2. Germline loops: CDR1 DFQATT, CDR2 SNEGSKA (reference sequence). The CDR3 totals 15 residues.

The chain carries TRBV20-1 and TRBJ2-5; no reliable D call. This CDR3 comprises 13 residues. In germline, CDR1 is DFQATT, CDR2 SNEGSKA (reference sequence). Deletions cut 2 bases from V and 5 bases from J, with 12 bases between. In DNA form, the CDR3 reads TGCAGTGCTAGATGGATGGGTTGGGAGACCCAGTACTTC. This codes for CSARWMGWETQYF.

Comment on this clonotype: An end of the junction does not agree with germline; a read error may underlie this. V gene TRBV20-1 combines with J gene TRBJ2-5; possible D gene TRBD1, 6 bases. Germline CDR1 is DFQATT and CDR2 is SNEGSKA (reference sequence). This CDR3 has 15 amino acids. The CDR3 nucleotides are TGCAGTGCTCAAGAGGACAGCAGGTTGCAAGGGACCCAATACTTC. It encodes CSAQEDSRLQGTQYF.

A remark on this clonotype: At one end, the junction sequence differs from germline, possibly due to a read error. The chain links TRBV12-3 or TRBV12-4 to TRBJ1-5, with D hard to call. The CDR3 length is 13 residues. The CDR3 sequence is CTSRRRADQPQHF. DNA for the CDR3: TGTACCAGCAGAAGAAGGGCGGATCAGCCCCAGCATTTT.

This clonotype was observed a few times. Its ends do not fully match the called genes, so a read error is possible. The chain combines TRBV4-2 with TRBJ1-2, with 9 bases fitting TRBD1. The CDR3 covers 19 residues. Germline loops: CDR1 LGHNA, CDR2 YNFKEQ. As DNA, the CDR3 is TGTGCCAGCAGCCCAGCCGGGACAGGGAGTCTATTAGCTAACTATGGCCACACCTTC. It translates to CASSPAGTGSLLANYGHTF.

In this sample, this clonotype turned up a few times. A clone one base away is much larger, so this may be a read error. The chain combines TRBV11-3 with TRBJ2-2; D tentatively reads TRBD1 or TRBD2 (7 bases each). Germline CDR1 reads SGHNT; CDR2 reads YENEEA. The CDR3 covers 13 residues. CDR3 residues: CANSQGGTGELFF. The CDR3 nucleotides are TGTGCCAACAGCCAGGGGGGGACCGGGGAGCTGTTTTTT. The complete variable domain, with remaining parts taken from reference TRBV11-3 and TRBJ2-2, reads EAGVVQSPRYKIIEKKQPVAFWCNPISGHNTLYWYLQNLGQGPELLIRYENEEAVDDSQLPKDRFSAERLKGVDSTLKIQPAELGDSAVYLCANSQGGTGELFFGEGSRLTVL.

This clonotype was observed a few times. The rearrangement links TRBV28 to TRBJ2-1; 7 bases are shared with TRBD2. V shed 7 bases and J 9 bases; nucleotides not matched to a gene: 15. This CDR3 comprises 15 residues. Germline CDR1 MDHEN, CDR2 SYDVKM. The CDR3 coding sequence is TGTGCCAGCACTGACGGGGGGATAGTTCACAGTGAGCAGTTCTTC. Translation: CASTDGGIVHSEQFF.

This clonotype has ten or more counts. The chain recombines TRBV5-4 with TRBJ2-7, with a possible D match to TRBD1 (6 bases). CDR3 length equals 12 residues. Germline CDR1 SGHNT, CDR2 YYREEE (reference sequence). The germline V and J ends were trimmed by 3 bases and 3 bases, with 7 bases remaining between them. The CDR3: CASSSDSYEQYF. The CDR3 nucleotides are TGTGCCAGCAGCTCGGACAGCTACGAGCAGTACTTC.

This clonotype came up a few times. The genes are TRBV6-2 or TRBV6-3 and TRBJ2-4; 9 bases agree with TRBD1. Germline loops: CDR1 MNHEY, CDR2 SVGEGT. V lost 5 bases to trimming and J lost 0 bases; unmatched junction nucleotides: 11. This CDR3 region has 18 residues. The CDR3 loop is CASSPRTGTGRAKNIQYF. In DNA, the CDR3 is TGTGCCAGCAGTCCAAGAACCGGGACAGGGCGAGCCAAAAACATTCAGTACTTC.

The V gene is TRBV11-2, the J gene TRBJ2-3, with a possible D match to TRBD1 (5 bases). In germline, CDR1 is SGHAT, CDR2 FQNNGV. The CDR3 contains 14 residues. V shed 8 bases and J shed 4 bases, with 16 bases lying between them. The CDR3 sequence: CASGLRVRADTQYF. The CDR3 nucleotides are TGTGCCAGCGGCCTCAGGGTAAGGGCAGATACGCAGTATTTT. Using reference TRBV11-2 and TRBJ2-3 for the parts outside the CDR3, the full variable domain is EAGVAQSPRYKIIEKRQSVAFWCNPISGHATLYWYQQILGQGPKLLIQFQNNGVVDDSQLPKDRFSAERLKGVDSTLKIQPAKLEDSAVYLCASGLRVRADTQYFGPGTRLTVL.

This clonotype was recorded a few times. It may be a read error: a sequence one base away is much more abundant. This chain connects TRBV4-2 to TRBJ1-1, with TRBD1 matching over 9 bases. The germline V gene has CDR1 LGHNA and CDR2 YNFKEQ. The CDR3 length is 15 residues. The CDR3 loop reads CVSSQDGQGRSEAFF. CDR3 DNA: TGTGTCAGCAGCCAAGACGGACAGGGGCGGTCTGAAGCTTTCTTT.

This clonotype has ten or more counts. The chain carries TRBV4-2 and TRBJ1-1; D unresolved. Trimming left V 1 base short and J 4 bases short, with 13 bases between. Germline V CDR1 and CDR2: LGHNA, YNFKEQ. This CDR3 spans 15 amino acids. The CDR3 loop is CASSQGMDRGTEAFF. The CDR3 region has the DNA TGTGCCAGCAGCCAAGGAATGGACCGGGGCACTGAAGCTTTCTTT.

The sample holds many counts of this clonotype. The rearrangement links TRBV5-1 to TRBJ2-7; the match to TRBD2 covers 7 bases. CDR3 size: 16 residues. Germline V CDR1 and CDR2: SGHRS, YFSETQ. V was clipped by 4 bases and J by 4 bases; unmatched bases: 14. This chain's CDR3 is CASSALPSGGSYEQYF. CDR3 DNA sequence: TGCGCCAGCAGCGCCCTCCCTAGCGGAGGATCTTACGAGCAGTACTTC.

With regard to this clonotype: It is likely a read error, because the conserved phenylalanine at the end of the CDR3 is missing. The gene calls are TRBV4-1 and TRBJ2-7; D uncertain. The CDR3 is 17 amino acids. Germline assignment: CDR1 MGHRA and CDR2 YSYEKL. CDR3 in amino acids: CASSQDLAILGIFEQYS. CDR3 sequence (DNA): TGCGCCAGTAGCCAAGACCTCGCAATTCTAGGCATCTTCGAGCAGTACTCC.

As concerns this clonotype: Possible read error: a much larger clone is one base away. The chain employs TRBV4-3 and TRBJ1-1; possibly TRBD1 for D (6 bases). CDR1 and CDR2 from the germline V gene are LGHNA and YSLEER. The CDR3 is 14 residues long. Trimming shortened V by 0 bases and J by 8 bases, and 13 bases separated the two germline ends. CDR3 coding DNA: TGCGCCAGCAGCCAAGATATGGGGGCGGAGGAAGCTTTCTTT. It is translated as CASSQDMGAEEAFF.

This clonotype has just a few counts. This may come from a read error, since a much larger clone is one base off. The chain has TRBV20-1 and TRBJ2-2; TRBD1 matches 9 bases. Germline lookup yields CDR1 DFQATT and CDR2 SNEGSKA (reference sequence). This CDR3 has 15 amino acids. V lost 8 bases to trimming and J lost 2 bases; unmatched junction nucleotides: 9. In nucleotides, the CDR3 is TGCAGTACTCTGGACAGGGGACTAAACACCGGGGAGCTGTTTTTT. Residues: CSTLDRGLNTGELFF.

About this clonotype: The junction departs from germline at one end; a sequencing error may be responsible. For the CDR3, the DNA is TGTGCCGGCAGTTTAGAAAATCAGCCCCAGCATTTT. It specifies CAGSLENQPQHF. The gene calls are TRBV28 and TRBJ1-5, with no clear D. CDR3 length: 12 amino acids. The V gene's germline CDR1 is MDHEN and CDR2 SYDVKM.

The table lists this clonotype with a few counts. This could be a read error, since a much larger clone is one nucleotide away. The genes are TRBV4-2 and TRBJ1-4; D is possibly TRBD1 (6 bases). From germline, CDR1 is LGHNA and CDR2 YNFKEQ. The CDR3 totals 16 residues. V lost 0 bases and J 4 bases, leaving 12 bases between the germline ends. CDR3 coding DNA: TGTGCCAGCAGCCAAGATCGGACAGCAATTAATGAAAAACTGTTTTTT. Amino acids: CASSQDRTAINEKLFF.

As concerns this clonotype: Germline is not matched at one junction end, which may reflect a read error. The genes are TRBV12-3 or TRBV12-4 and TRBJ2-2; D is ambiguous. This CDR3 is 13 amino acids long. The CDR3 nucleotides are TGTGCCAGCAGTCCAAATCCCACCTGGGAGCTGTTTTTT. Its protein is CASSPNPTWELFF.

Remarks on this clonotype: The final CDR3 position lacks the conserved phenylalanine or tryptophan, pointing to a likely read error. The chain is built from TRBV6-1 and TRBJ2-5; the D is unclear. The germline gives CDR1 MNHNS, CDR2 SASEGT. This CDR3 contains 14 residues. In DNA, the CDR3 is TGTGGCAACAGTGCGATAGTTATGAAAGAGACCCAGTACTCC. It translates to CGNSAIVMKETQYS.

As regards this clonotype: Possible read error: a much larger clone is one base away. The V call is TRBV6-1, the J call TRBJ1-5; weak D call: TRBD1 (5 bases). This CDR3 spans 15 amino acids. From germline, CDR1 is MNHNS and CDR2 SASEGT. CDR3 nucleotides: TGTGCCGGCAGTTCTGGGGGAGCGATTATCCAGCCCCAGCATTTT. This encodes CAGSSGGAIIQPQHF.